This T cell receptor (beta chain) is drawn from a study of CD8 T cells in ankylosing spondylitis. Study results and limitations: Blood from ankylosing spondylitis patients appeared to carry a characteristic roughly eight-variant TCR beta motif. Disease-linked clones reportedly showed significant enrichment in matched ankylosing spondylitis synovial fluid.

As regards this clonotype: Its antigen is still unknown.

CDR3 length: 11 residues. Germline loops: CDR1 GTSNPN, CDR2 SVGIG (reference sequence). The ends were cut back, 1 base at V and 9 bases at J, with 4 bases in the middle. Via MiXCR, TCRdb re-called the 5' RACE reads, giving one row per CDR3 protein. The table has 150,000 to 200,000 distinct CDR3 sequences, around 9.6% seen once; the top ten hold about 14%. This TCR was sampled from a female donor with ankylosing spondylitis or in good health (not recorded which). This sequence joins TRBV30 and TRBJ1-6; unclear D gene. The sequenced sample was blood, either unsorted or a sorted T cell fraction (not recorded which). The CDR3 DNA sequence: TGTGCCTGGAGTGACGGTTCACCCCTCCACTTT. It yields the protein CAWSDGSPLHF.